These T cell receptor beta chains were read from a single sample in a study of shared clonotypes between healthy human individuals. Clones were read by immunoSEQ multiplex PCR, and TCRdb kept only the in-frame ones, dropping some. The data contain over a million clones, 75% to 85% of them singletons. Sample: memory CD4+ T cells from PBMCs. All receptors come from a man aged 18 to 30 in good health. Some clones in this sample may be carry-over from other donors' samples. Each CDR3 is given with its conserved first and last residue. D genes are given only for firm matches.

TRBJ2-5,TRBD2,TRBV13,CASTLGGGRGETQYF
TRBJ2-7,.,TRBV7-9,CASSPGGVRGYEQYF
TRBJ2-1,TRBD1,TRBV7-2,CASRGQVGDEQFF
TRBJ1-2,.,TRBV6-7,CASSPRCIFRYGYTF
TRBJ1-3,.,TRBV5-1,CASRSGAVTGNTIYF
TRBJ2-3,.,TRBV7-9,CASSLVFGSTDTQYF
TRBJ2-1,.,TRBV11-2,CASSFYAGISYNEQFF
TRBJ2-7,TRBD1,TRBV28,CASSSSRQGYF
TRBJ1-5,.,TRBV28,CASSFVSFAGKPQHF
TRBJ2-7,.,TRBV14,CASSQDSSWGIYEQYF
TRBJ1-1,.,TRBV2,CASSVGGGTEAFF
TRBJ2-7,TRBD1,TRBV6-6,CASSTYRGGSYEQYF
TRBJ2-2,.,TRBV6-5,CASSLLVAGELFF
TRBJ2-1,TRBD2,TRBV5-1,CASSLDIAGAFNEQFF
TRBJ2-3,.,TRBV7-3,CASSPQGADTQYF
TRBJ2-2,.,TRBV7-8,CASSLAKRAYYTGELFF
TRBJ2-7,.,TRBV28,CASSRYAEQYF
TRBJ1-2,.,TRBV6-6,CASSYVAGANYGYTF
TRBJ1-1,.,TRBV27,CASRTMGGARGTEAFF
TRBJ1-1,.,TRBV28,CASSLLRANTEAFF
TRBJ2-5,.,TRBV18,CASSPNSGETQYF
TRBJ2-1,.,TRBV5-6,CASSRGSSSYNEQFF
TRBJ1-5,TRBD1,TRBV7-2,CASSPQTGSNQPQHF
TRBJ2-3,TRBD1,TRBV5-1,CAVGQGATDTQYF
TRBJ2-3,.,TRBV7-3,CASSLATLTDTQYF
TRBJ2-3,.,TRBV25-1,CASSNRGLATDTQYF
TRBJ2-1,TRBD2,TRBV30,CAWSRSGRDEQFF
TRBJ1-2,.,TRBV5-1,CASSLEVGNGYTF
TRBJ2-5,.,TRBV7-9,CASSSRGRQETQYF
TRBJ1-5,TRBD1,TRBV27,CASSYRGQGGDSNQPQHF
TRBJ1-1,.,TRBV18,CASSPTRDTEAFF
TRBJ2-1,TRBD2,TRBV5-1,CASSRGTSGGRDEQFF
TRBJ1-4,TRBD1,TRBV30,CAWSRQGTGEKLFF
TRBJ2-2,TRBD2,TRBV5-1,CASSWPLAGGHTGELFF
TRBJ1-4,.,TRBV27,CASRRARRGEKLFF
TRBJ2-3,.,TRBV6-1,CASSEASWSVSTDTQYF
TRBJ2-5,TRBD2,TRBV4-2,CASSQGWHAGEGETQYF
TRBJ2-7,.,TRBV6-1,CASIRTEGYEQYF
TRBJ1-2,TRBD1,TRBV9,CASSIGLQGGTGGYTF
TRBJ2-1,.,TRBV28,CASSLGFGGGEQFF
TRBJ2-7,TRBD1,TRBV28,CATRWDSLYEQYF
TRBJ2-3,.,TRBV9,CASSDARSTDTQYF
TRBJ1-5,.,TRBV19,CASSIVLSNQPQHF
TRBJ1-1,.,TRBV29-1,CSVALRGGTMNTEAFF
TRBJ1-2,TRBD1,TRBV28,CASSLYYRGRLYGYTF
TRBJ2-7,.,TRBV2,CASMEGEGSYEQYF
TRBJ2-3,.,TRBV27,CASTSPAGQMDTQYF
TRBJ2-7,TRBD1,TRBV28,CASSSTGGTYEQYF
TRBJ2-2,TRBD2,TRBV9,CASSDSGRDTGELFF
TRBJ2-2,.,TRBV5-1,CASSLMLRGNTGELFF